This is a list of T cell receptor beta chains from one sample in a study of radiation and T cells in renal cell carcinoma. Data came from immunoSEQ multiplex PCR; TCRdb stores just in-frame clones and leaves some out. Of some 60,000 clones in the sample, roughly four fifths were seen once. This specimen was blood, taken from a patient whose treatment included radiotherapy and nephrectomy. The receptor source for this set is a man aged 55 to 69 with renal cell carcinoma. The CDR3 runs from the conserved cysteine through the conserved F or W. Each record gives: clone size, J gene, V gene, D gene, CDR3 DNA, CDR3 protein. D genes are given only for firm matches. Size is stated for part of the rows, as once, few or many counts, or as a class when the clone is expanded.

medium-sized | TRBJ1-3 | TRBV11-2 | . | TGTGCCAGCAGCTTAGTCGGCTCCCGAGGAAACACCATATATTTT | CASSLVGSRGNTIYF
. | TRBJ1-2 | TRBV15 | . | TGTGCCACCAGCAGAAGCAACTCGCCCGACTATGGCTACACCTTC | CATSRSNSPDYGYTF
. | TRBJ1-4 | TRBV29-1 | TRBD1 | TGCAGCGCCACACTAGGGGGCCAAGAAAAACTGTTTTTT | CSATLGGQEKLFF
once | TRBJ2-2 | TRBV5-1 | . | TGCGCCAGCAGCTTGGGTGGGTGGACCGGGGAGCTGTTTTTT | CASSLGGWTGELFF
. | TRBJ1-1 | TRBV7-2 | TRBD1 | TGTGCCAGCAGCTCCAGGGGGAGGGAGGCTTTCTTT | CASSSRGREAFF
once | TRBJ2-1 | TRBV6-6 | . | TGTGCCAGCAGTTACTTACTAGTAGGGGAGCAGTTCTTC | CASSYLLVGEQFF
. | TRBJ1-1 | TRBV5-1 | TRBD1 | TGCGCCAGCAGCTTCAGACAGGGGGCTCGTAACACTGAAGCTTTCTTT | CASSFRQGARNTEAFF
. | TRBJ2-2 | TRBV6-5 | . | TGTGCCAGCAGTTCCTCATCTTCCGGGGAGCTGTTTTTT | CASSSSSSGELFF
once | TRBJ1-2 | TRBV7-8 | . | TGTGCCAGCAGCTTAGGCAGGTGGGAGGGGGGCTACACCTTC | CASSLGRWEGGYTF
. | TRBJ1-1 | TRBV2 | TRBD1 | TGTGCCAGCAGTGAGACAGGGGCAGGGTACACTGAAGCTTTCTTT | CASSETGAGYTEAFF
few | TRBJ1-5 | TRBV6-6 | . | TGTGCCAGCAGTACGGACCAGGGCAATCAGCCCCAGCATTTT | CASSTDQGNQPQHF
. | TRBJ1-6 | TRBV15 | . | TGTGCCACCAGCAGAGATGGGGTCTATAATTCACCCCTCCACTTT | CATSRDGVYNSPLHF